This T cell receptor beta chain comes out of a study of blood T cell repertoires in COVID-19 (dated by TCRdb to the early 2020s). As for the study more broadly: Samples covering the acute and convalescent phases of COVID-19 were provided by collaborators in the United States, Italy and Spain. The prospective study material was composed of cDNA or gDNA derived from T cells, B-cell-depleted T cells, or PBMCs. The dataset comprised deeply sampled blood TCRbeta repertoires from subjects exposed to, actively infected with, or recovered from COVID-19. The repertoires were made available in a free public database intended to serve as a resource for research on the immune response to SARS-CoV-2. Samples came from the ongoing ImmuneRACE study (first 160 participants) plus 1,254 subjects from 6 global collaborators. The sample metadata nearly always contained a de-identified subject ID, COVID-19 status, age in years and sex. Where available, HLA class I and class II types were taken from metadata supplied by the sample provider and were not determined by assay-based typing. Results and caveats for the whole study, not just this receptor: How much clinical and demographic metadata was included differed by source and by participant, and the metadata was provided uncurated.

TCRbeta CDR3 regions were amplified from genomic DNA using the immunoSEQ Assay, a bias-controlled multiplex PCR. Regarding the original processing steps: The number of nucleated cells in each sample was estimated by amplification of reference gene primers within the assay. To quantify the absolute abundance of each unique TCRbeta CDR3 rearrangement, sequence reads were collapsed and filtered. For each sample, productive Simpson clonality was calculated as the square root of Simpson's diversity index over productive rearrangements. In TCRdb, the immuneACCESS table is reduced to in-frame sequences with V and J assigned. These tables do not hold every clone; where another copy was compared, an unresolved V gene accounts for under half, and the others remain unexplained. V, J and clone size were drawn from that table, and D and trimming were deduced from the DNA. Across this sample there are around 450,000 clones, with less than 95% seen only once. The ten largest account for 0.6% of the sample.

About this clone itself: This clone's antigen is unknown. No base qualities exist here, and no much larger clone lies one base off it.

In the prospective study, participants were roughly 18 to 100 years old, resided in around 25 geographic areas of the United States, and were enrolled through a virtual design. In the prospective study, participants were assigned to cohorts based on the clinical history participants reported in a screening survey and a study questionnaire. Recovered participants in ImmuneRACE Cohort 3 were defined by two consecutive negative NP/OP PCR tests, clearance by a healthcare professional, or resolution of symptoms. In the prospective study, whole blood, serum and a nasopharyngeal or oropharyngeal swab were collected from each participant by mobile phlebotomists. Additional blood draws and questionnaires over an approximately 2-month period could optionally be provided by prospective study participants. Blood samples from the prospective study were shipped frozen or at room temperature prior to DNA extraction.

The germline V end is reduced by 2 bases and the J end by 11 bases; junction bases left unmatched: 21. Via the germline V gene (reference sequence), CDR1 is LNHDA and CDR2 SQIVND. From cysteine to phenylalanine, the CDR3 is 18 amino acids long. Only the CDR3 DNA is retained, 54 bases long and in frame from the first base. The sample taken for sequencing was PBMCs or T cells enriched from blood (not recorded which). The TCR was taken from a man aged 18 to 35 who had recovered from COVID-19. This chain is built from TRBV19 and TRBJ1-5; 7 central bases correspond to TRBD1. The encoded CDR3 is CASSILRGRGATKGAQHF. The nucleotide sequence is TGTGCCAGTAGTATATTACGAGGCAGGGGGGCCACTAAAGGAGCCCAGCATTTT.